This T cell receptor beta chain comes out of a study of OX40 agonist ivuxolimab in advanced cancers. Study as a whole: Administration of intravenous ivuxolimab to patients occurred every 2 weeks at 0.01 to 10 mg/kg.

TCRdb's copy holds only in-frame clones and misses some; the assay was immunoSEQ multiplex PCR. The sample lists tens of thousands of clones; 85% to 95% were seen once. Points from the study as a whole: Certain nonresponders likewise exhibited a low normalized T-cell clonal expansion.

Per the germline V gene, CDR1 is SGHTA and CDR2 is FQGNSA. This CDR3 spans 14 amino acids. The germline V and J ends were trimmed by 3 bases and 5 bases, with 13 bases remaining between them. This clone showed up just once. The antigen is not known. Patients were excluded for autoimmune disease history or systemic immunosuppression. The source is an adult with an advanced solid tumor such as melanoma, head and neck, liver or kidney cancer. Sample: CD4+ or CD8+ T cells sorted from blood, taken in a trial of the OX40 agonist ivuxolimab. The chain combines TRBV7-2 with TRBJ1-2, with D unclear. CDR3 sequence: CASSFWGAWYGYTF. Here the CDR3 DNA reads TGTGCCAGCAGCTTCTGGGGAGCGTGGTATGGCTACACCTTC.